This T cell receptor (beta chain) is drawn from a study of PD-1 blockade in classical Hodgkin lymphoma. In the study overall: On a schedule of every 2 weeks, patients received nivolumab 3 mg/kg intravenously.

Every one of the patients relapsed after autologous stem cell transplantation (brentuximab vedotin exposure was variable). Libraries were prepared by immunoSEQ multiplex PCR; TCRdb keeps only in-frame clonotypes and omits some of them. Among about 94,000 clones listed, roughly 87% were seen once. The source was peripheral blood mononuclear cells (PBMCs), collected before the second cycle of nivolumab. The receptor was isolated from a human donor with classical Hodgkin lymphoma.

The CDR3 reads CASSQEDFTDTQYF. CDR3 coding DNA: TGTGCCAGCAGCCAAGAGGACTTCACAGATACGCAGTATTTT. The rearrangement uses TRBV14 and TRBJ2-3, with D possibly TRBD2 on 5 matching bases. Germline assignment: CDR1 SGHDN and CDR2 FVKESK. The germline V and J ends were trimmed by 0 bases and 2 bases, with 6 bases remaining between them. The CDR3 length is 14 residues. Supplemented by reference TRBV14 and TRBJ2-3, the full variable domain reads EAGVTQFPSHSVIEKGQTVTLRCDPISGHDNLYWYRRVMGKEIKFLLHFVKESKQDESGMPNNRFLAERTGGTYSTLKVQPAELEDSGVYFCASSQEDFTDTQYFGPGTRLTVL.